A selection of T cell receptor beta chains follows, all from one sample in a study of blood T cell repertoires in COVID-19. Produced via immunoSEQ multiplex PCR; TCRdb's table is partial and in-frame only. The profile shows some 260,000 clones, nearly 90% of them singletons. Specimen: peripheral blood. These receptors were collected from a man aged 18 to 30 with active or convalescent COVID-19. CDR3s include the opening cysteine and the closing phenylalanine or tryptophan. The order of the fields is V gene, J gene, clone size, D gene, CDR3 protein, CDR3 DNA. D genes are given only for firm matches. Clone size appears in some rows only: once, few, many, or a class for an expanded clone.

v_call: TRBV19
j_call: TRBJ1-2
clone_size: once
d_call: TRBD1
cdr3_aa: CASSPRGPHGYTF
cdr3_nt: TGTGCCAGTAGTCCCAGGGGGCCCCATGGCTACACCTTC

v_call: TRBV4-3
j_call: TRBJ1-4
clone_size: .
d_call: .
cdr3_aa: CASSDNLATNEKLFF
cdr3_nt: TGCGCCAGCAGCGACAATCTTGCAACTAATGAAAAACTGTTTTTT

v_call: TRBV25-1
j_call: TRBJ1-6
clone_size: .
d_call: .
cdr3_aa: CASSEFRVNNSPLHF
cdr3_nt: TGTGCCAGCAGTGAATTCAGGGTAAATAATTCACCCCTCCACTTT

v_call: TRBV5-1
j_call: TRBJ2-1
clone_size: .
d_call: TRBD1
cdr3_aa: CASSFPGTGKFF
cdr3_nt: TGCGCCAGCAGCTTTCCCGGGACAGGGAAGTTCTTC

v_call: TRBV28
j_call: TRBJ2-5
clone_size: .
d_call: TRBD2
cdr3_aa: CASSLLAGHQETQYF
cdr3_nt: TGTGCCAGCAGTTTGCTAGCGGGTCATCAAGAGACCCAGTACTTC

v_call: TRBV11-1
j_call: TRBJ1-2
clone_size: few
d_call: .
cdr3_aa: CASSPTGWSRSDGYTF
cdr3_nt: TGTGCCAGCAGCCCCACCGGGTGGTCAAGGTCGGATGGCTACACCTTC

v_call: TRBV28
j_call: TRBJ2-7
clone_size: .
d_call: .
cdr3_aa: CASSLPDYEQYF
cdr3_nt: TGTGCCAGCAGTCTACCCGACTACGAGCAGTACTTC

v_call: TRBV28
j_call: TRBJ1-1
clone_size: .
d_call: TRBD1
cdr3_aa: CASRTPDRAKGNTEAFF
cdr3_nt: TGTGCCAGCAGGACGCCCGACAGGGCTAAAGGTAACACTGAAGCTTTCTTT

v_call: TRBV29-1
j_call: TRBJ1-2
clone_size: .
d_call: TRBD1
cdr3_aa: CSVTGQGKVGYTF
cdr3_nt: TGCAGCGTGACGGGACAGGGAAAGGTTGGCTACACCTTC

v_call: TRBV27
j_call: TRBJ2-7
clone_size: .
d_call: .
cdr3_aa: CASSLPGYEQYF
cdr3_nt: TGTGCCAGCAGTTTACCGGGCTACGAGCAGTACTTC

v_call: TRBV14
j_call: TRBJ1-2
clone_size: few
d_call: .
cdr3_aa: CASSQDSGGFYGYTF
cdr3_nt: TGTGCCAGCAGCCAAGATTCGGGGGGCTTCTATGGCTACACCTTC

v_call: TRBV5-1
j_call: TRBJ1-1
clone_size: .
d_call: TRBD1
cdr3_aa: CASSVSTGKNTEAFF
cdr3_nt: TGCGCCAGCAGCGTTTCGACAGGGAAGAACACTGAAGCTTTCTTT

v_call: TRBV28
j_call: TRBJ2-1
clone_size: .
d_call: TRBD1
cdr3_aa: CAVPRTGSYNEQFF
cdr3_nt: TGTGCCGTCCCGAGGACAGGGAGCTACAATGAGCAGTTCTTC

v_call: TRBV6-5
j_call: TRBJ1-1
clone_size: few
d_call: .
cdr3_aa: CASILNTEAFF
cdr3_nt: TGTGCCAGCATCTTGAACACTGAAGCTTTCTTT

v_call: TRBV28
j_call: TRBJ2-3
clone_size: .
d_call: .
cdr3_aa: CASSLVGIDTDTQYF
cdr3_nt: TGTGCCAGCAGTTTAGTGGGCATAGACACAGATACGCAGTATTTT

v_call: TRBV28
j_call: TRBJ1-1
clone_size: .
d_call: .
cdr3_aa: CAARGYMNTEAFF
cdr3_nt: TGTGCCGCCCGGGGGTACATGAACACTGAAGCTTTCTTT

v_call: TRBV13
j_call: TRBJ2-7
clone_size: once
d_call: .
cdr3_aa: CASSEQGPTYEQYF
cdr3_nt: TGTGCCAGCAGCGAACAGGGACCCACGTATGAGCAGTACTTC

v_call: TRBV6-5
j_call: TRBJ2-5
clone_size: .
d_call: TRBD2
cdr3_aa: CASSYLAEQYF
cdr3_nt: TGTGCCAGCAGTTACCTAGCGGAACAGTACTTC

v_call: TRBV19
j_call: TRBJ2-1
clone_size: .
d_call: .
cdr3_aa: CASRRWGEVINEQFF
cdr3_nt: TGTGCCAGTAGAAGGTGGGGGGAGGTCATCAATGAGCAGTTCTTC

v_call: TRBV28
j_call: TRBJ2-4
clone_size: .
d_call: .
cdr3_aa: CASSGQGIAKNIQYF
cdr3_nt: TGTGCCAGCAGTGGCCAGGGTATAGCCAAAAACATTCAGTACTTC

v_call: TRBV10-3
j_call: TRBJ1-2
clone_size: once
d_call: .
cdr3_aa: CAISRNSYYGYTF
cdr3_nt: TGTGCCATCAGTCGTAACAGCTACTATGGCTACACCTTC

v_call: TRBV6-2/TRBV6-3
j_call: TRBJ2-1
clone_size: .
d_call: .
cdr3_aa: CASSYSREFPNEQFF
cdr3_nt: TGTGCCAGCAGTTACTCCCGGGAGTTTCCCAATGAGCAGTTCTTC

v_call: TRBV30
j_call: TRBJ1-1
clone_size: .
d_call: .
cdr3_aa: CAWALNTEAFF
cdr3_nt: TGTGCCTGGGCATTGAACACTGAAGCTTTCTTT

v_call: TRBV30
j_call: TRBJ2-7
clone_size: once
d_call: TRBD1
cdr3_aa: CAWSPTGGQGVGFYEQYF
cdr3_nt: TGTGCCTGGAGCCCGACGGGGGGACAGGGGGTCGGCTTCTACGAGCAGTACTTC

v_call: TRBV7-3
j_call: TRBJ2-1
clone_size: .
d_call: TRBD2
cdr3_aa: CASSLVSGSIYNEQFF
cdr3_nt: TGTGCCAGCAGCTTAGTTAGCGGGAGTATCTACAATGAGCAGTTCTTC

v_call: TRBV5-4
j_call: TRBJ2-7
clone_size: .
d_call: .
cdr3_aa: CASSLSGQTSYEQYF
cdr3_nt: TGTGCCAGCAGCTTGTCCGGACAAACTTCCTACGAGCAGTACTTC

v_call: TRBV6-4
j_call: TRBJ1-6
clone_size: .
d_call: .
cdr3_aa: CASAQGSNSPLHF
cdr3_nt: TGTGCCAGCGCACAGGGTTCCAATTCACCCCTCCACTTT

v_call: TRBV29-1
j_call: TRBJ2-5
clone_size: .
d_call: TRBD1
cdr3_aa: CSVDNRGFQETQYF
cdr3_nt: TGCAGCGTTGATAACAGGGGGTTTCAAGAGACCCAGTACTTC

v_call: TRBV28
j_call: TRBJ2-7
clone_size: .
d_call: .
cdr3_aa: CASSNRVSYEQYF
cdr3_nt: TGTGCCAGCAGTAACAGGGTTTCCTACGAGCAGTACTTC

v_call: TRBV7-6
j_call: TRBJ2-2
clone_size: .
d_call: TRBD1
cdr3_aa: CASSVGTVNTGELFF
cdr3_nt: TGTGCCAGCAGCGTCGGGACAGTCAACACCGGGGAGCTGTTTTTT

v_call: TRBV24-1
j_call: TRBJ1-5
clone_size: .
d_call: TRBD1
cdr3_aa: CATSDTGTGDHQPQHF
cdr3_nt: TGTGCCACCAGTGACACGGGGACAGGGGATCATCAGCCCCAGCATTTT

v_call: TRBV12-5
j_call: TRBJ1-3
clone_size: .
d_call: .
cdr3_aa: CASGVSGTGNTIYF
cdr3_nt: TGTGCTAGTGGGGTGTCAGGGACTGGAAACACCATATATTTT

v_call: TRBV30
j_call: TRBJ1-2
clone_size: .
d_call: .
cdr3_aa: CAWSVPRNYGYTF
cdr3_nt: TGTGCCTGGAGTGTACCCAGAAACTATGGCTACACCTTC

v_call: TRBV23-1
j_call: TRBJ1-2
clone_size: .
d_call: .
cdr3_aa: CAGRAYGYTF
cdr3_nt: TGCGCCGGGAGGGCCTATGGCTACACCTTC

v_call: TRBV2
j_call: TRBJ2-7
clone_size: .
d_call: TRBD1
cdr3_aa: CASRTGQGLYEQYF
cdr3_nt: TGTGCCAGCAGGACGGGACAGGGACTCTACGAGCAGTACTTC

v_call: TRBV15
j_call: TRBJ1-1
clone_size: .
d_call: .
cdr3_aa: CATRSGVSAEAFF
cdr3_nt: TGTGCCACCAGGTCAGGGGTGAGCGCTGAAGCTTTCTTT

v_call: TRBV28
j_call: TRBJ1-2
clone_size: .
d_call: .
cdr3_aa: CASSLALYGYTF
cdr3_nt: TGTGCCAGCAGTTTAGCGTTGTATGGCTACACCTTC

v_call: TRBV20-1
j_call: TRBJ1-5
clone_size: .
d_call: .
cdr3_aa: CSASSGKQPQHF
cdr3_nt: TGCAGTGCTAGTTCAGGGAAACAGCCCCAGCATTTT

v_call: TRBV7-2
j_call: TRBJ2-1
clone_size: .
d_call: .
cdr3_aa: CASSPYNEQFF
cdr3_nt: TGTGCCAGCAGCCCATACAATGAGCAGTTCTTC

v_call: TRBV6-5
j_call: TRBJ1-2
clone_size: .
d_call: .
cdr3_aa: CASRVGNYGYTF
cdr3_nt: TGTGCCAGCAGAGTCGGGAACTATGGCTACACCTTC

v_call: TRBV21-1
j_call: TRBJ2-3
clone_size: .
d_call: .
cdr3_aa: CASSKRMMGLAGSGTDTQYF
cdr3_nt: TGTGCCAGCAGCAAAAGAATGATGGGACTAGCGGGGTCTGGCACAGATACGCAGTATTTT

v_call: TRBV18
j_call: TRBJ2-3
clone_size: .
d_call: .
cdr3_aa: CASSPSRDYDTQYF
cdr3_nt: TGTGCCAGCTCACCTTCCCGGGATTACGATACGCAGTATTTT

v_call: TRBV9
j_call: TRBJ1-1
clone_size: .
d_call: .
cdr3_aa: CASSVGLPSSPLNTEAFF
cdr3_nt: TGTGCCAGCAGCGTAGGACTCCCATCGAGTCCCTTGAACACTGAAGCTTTCTTT

v_call: TRBV12-3/TRBV12-4
j_call: TRBJ2-3
clone_size: .
d_call: .
cdr3_aa: CASSSGGTEYF
cdr3_nt: TGTGCCAGCAGTTCGGGCGGGACGGAGTATTTT

v_call: TRBV13
j_call: TRBJ1-1
clone_size: few
d_call: TRBD1
cdr3_aa: CASSIYRGTTEAFF
cdr3_nt: TGTGCCAGCAGTATATACAGGGGGACCACTGAAGCTTTCTTT

v_call: TRBV28
j_call: TRBJ1-2
clone_size: .
d_call: .
cdr3_aa: CASSFGGLIYGYTF
cdr3_nt: TGTGCCAGCAGTTTCGGGGGTCTCATCTATGGCTACACCTTC

v_call: TRBV7-6
j_call: TRBJ2-1
clone_size: .
d_call: TRBD1
cdr3_aa: CASSLRIGTDYNEQFF
cdr3_nt: TGTGCCAGCAGCTTAAGAATCGGGACAGACTACAATGAGCAGTTCTTC

v_call: TRBV6-5
j_call: TRBJ2-7
clone_size: .
d_call: .
cdr3_aa: CASSYLAMGGEQYF
cdr3_nt: TGTGCCAGCAGTTATTTAGCGATGGGGGGCGAGCAGTACTTC

v_call: TRBV19
j_call: TRBJ1-2
clone_size: .
d_call: TRBD1
cdr3_aa: CASRKTGGGSYGYTF
cdr3_nt: TGTGCCAGTAGAAAGACAGGGGGCGGTTCTTATGGCTACACCTTC

v_call: TRBV29-1
j_call: TRBJ1-4
clone_size: once
d_call: .
cdr3_aa: CSVTGGGSNEKLFF
cdr3_nt: TGCAGCGTTACGGGGGGGGGCTCTAATGAAAAACTGTTTTTT

v_call: TRBV5-1
j_call: TRBJ1-2
clone_size: .
d_call: TRBD1
cdr3_aa: CASSLAGTGPINYGYTF
cdr3_nt: TGCGCCAGCAGCTTGGCAGGGACAGGGCCAATAAACTATGGCTACACCTTC